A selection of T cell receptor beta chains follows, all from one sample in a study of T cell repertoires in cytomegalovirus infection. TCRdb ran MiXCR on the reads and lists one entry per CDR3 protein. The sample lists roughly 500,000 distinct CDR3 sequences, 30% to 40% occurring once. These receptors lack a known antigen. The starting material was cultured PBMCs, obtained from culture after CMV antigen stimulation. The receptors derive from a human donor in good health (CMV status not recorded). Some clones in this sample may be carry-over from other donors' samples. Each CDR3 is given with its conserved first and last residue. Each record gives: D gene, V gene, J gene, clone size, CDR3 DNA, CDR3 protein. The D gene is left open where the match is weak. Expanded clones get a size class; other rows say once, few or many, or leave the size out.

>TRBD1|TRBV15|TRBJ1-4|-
TGTGCCACCAGCGGCAACCCGGACAGGAGAGGTGAAAAACTGTTTTTT
CATSGNPDRRGEKLFF
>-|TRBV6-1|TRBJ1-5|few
TGTGCCAGCAGTGAAGCGGGGGGCAGCAATCAGCCCCAGCATTTT
CASSEAGGSNQPQHF
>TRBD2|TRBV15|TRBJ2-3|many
TGTGCCACCAGCAGACCCCGTGGGGCTAGCGGGAGGGCCGGCACAGATACGCAGTATTTT
CATSRPRGASGRAGTDTQYF
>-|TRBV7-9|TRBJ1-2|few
TGTGCCAGCAGCCCGAGGGGGGATAACTATGGCTACACCTTC
CASSPRGDNYGYTF
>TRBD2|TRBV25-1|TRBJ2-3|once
TGTGCCAGCAGTGAATTAGTAGCGAGCGGGAGGGACACAGATACGCAGTATTTT
CASSELVASGRDTDTQYF
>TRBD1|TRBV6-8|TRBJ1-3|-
TGTGCCAGCAGTTACCAGGACAGGGGTTTTGACACCATATATTTT
CASSYQDRGFDTIYF
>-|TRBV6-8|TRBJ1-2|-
TGTGCCAGCAGTTACTCGAGGGCAGGGAACTATGGCTACACCTTC
CASSYSRAGNYGYTF
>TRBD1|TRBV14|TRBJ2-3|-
TGTGCCAGCAGCCAAGATACGCGCCGGGACAGGGGAACAGATACGCAGTATTTT
CASSQDTRRDRGTDTQYF
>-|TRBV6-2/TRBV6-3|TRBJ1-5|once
TGTGCCAGCAGTTACTTACGGCCCCAAAATCAGCCCCAGCATTTT
CASSYLRPQNQPQHF
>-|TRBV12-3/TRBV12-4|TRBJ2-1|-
TGTGCCAGCACCATAAGACGGGGGGAGCAGTTCTTC
CASTIRRGEQFF
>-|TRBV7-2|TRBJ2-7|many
TGTGCCAGCAGCTTACGGCGGATACCCTCCTACGAGCAGTACTTC
CASSLRRIPSYEQYF
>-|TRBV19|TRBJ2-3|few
TGTGCCAGTAGCCACCCTCTAGGGAGCACAGATACGCAGTATTTT
CASSHPLGSTDTQYF
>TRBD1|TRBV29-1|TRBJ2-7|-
TGCAGCGTTAGTGATTTTGACAGGGTGCCCTACGAGCAGTACTTC
CSVSDFDRVPYEQYF
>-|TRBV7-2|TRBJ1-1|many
TGTGCCAGCAGTTACCTCCCAGGGAACACTGAAGCTTTCTTT
CASSYLPGNTEAFF
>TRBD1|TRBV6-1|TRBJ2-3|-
TGTGCCAGCAGTACCCGACAGGGGGGGTTCACAGATACGCAGTATTTT
CASSTRQGGFTDTQYF
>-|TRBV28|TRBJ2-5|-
TGTGCCAGCAGTGTGACTGGTACGACCATCCAAGAGACCCAGTACTTC
CASSVTGTTIQETQYF
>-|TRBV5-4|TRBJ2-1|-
TGTGCCAGCACCACCCAAGGACTCCACTACAATGAGCAGTTCTTC
CASTTQGLHYNEQFF
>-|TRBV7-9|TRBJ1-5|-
TGTGCCAGCAGCTTAGACGGAGGACAGCCCCAGCATTTT
CASSLDGGQPQHF
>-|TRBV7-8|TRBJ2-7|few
TGTGCCAGCAGCTTATCCAGCGGACCGTACGAGCAGTACTTC
CASSLSSGPYEQYF
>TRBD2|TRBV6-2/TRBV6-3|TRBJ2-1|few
TGTGCCAGCACCACTAGCGGGGGCAACAATGAGCAGTTCTTC
CASTTSGGNNEQFF
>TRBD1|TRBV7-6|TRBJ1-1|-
TGTGCCAGCAGCTATAACCAATACGGGACAGGGAACACTGAAGCTTTCTTT
CASSYNQYGTGNTEAFF
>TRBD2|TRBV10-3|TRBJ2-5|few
TGTGCCATCAGTCTTAGCGGGATAAAAGAGACCCAGTACTTC
CAISLSGIKETQYF
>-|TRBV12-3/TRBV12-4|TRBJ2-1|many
TGTGCCAGCAGTCAAGTGGGGAGTCTTTCGATACAGTTCTTC
CASSQVGSLSIQFF
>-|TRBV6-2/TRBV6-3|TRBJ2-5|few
TGTGCCAGCAGTTTATTCGAGACCCAGTACTTC
CASSLFETQYF